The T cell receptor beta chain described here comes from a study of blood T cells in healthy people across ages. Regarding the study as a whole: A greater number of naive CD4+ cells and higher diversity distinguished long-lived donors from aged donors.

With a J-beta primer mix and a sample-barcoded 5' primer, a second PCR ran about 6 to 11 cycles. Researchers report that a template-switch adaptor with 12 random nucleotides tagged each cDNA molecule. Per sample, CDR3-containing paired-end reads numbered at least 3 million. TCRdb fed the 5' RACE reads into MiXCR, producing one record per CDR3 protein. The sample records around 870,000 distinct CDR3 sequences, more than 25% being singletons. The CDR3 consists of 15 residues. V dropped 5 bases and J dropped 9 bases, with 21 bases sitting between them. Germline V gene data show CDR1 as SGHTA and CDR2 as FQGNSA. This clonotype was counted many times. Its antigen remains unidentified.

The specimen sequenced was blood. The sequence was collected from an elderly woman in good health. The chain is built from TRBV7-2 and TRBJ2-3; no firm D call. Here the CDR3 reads CASSPDPLLRKTQYF. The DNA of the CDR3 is TGTGCCAGCAGCCCCGACCCACTACTGAGAAAAACGCAGTATTTT.